The T cell receptor beta chain described here comes from a study of cytomegalovirus exposure and HLA in healthy donors. Study-wide results and caveats: For presence/absence analyses, sequencing depth was assumed to be roughly uniform across donors. It was only CMV serostatus that was available as immune exposure information. A later examination showed that TCR association rates differed by HLA locus, with DRB1 most and HLA-C fewest.

In nominal health when sampled, donors likely had unrecorded immune exposures nonetheless. The J segment lost 5 bases and the V segment lost 6 bases, leaving 12 bases of the junction unmatched. The germline V gene encodes CDR1 SNHLY and CDR2 FYNNEI. The CDR3 has 15 residues. In this sample, this clone turned up once. Its antigen is not identified. Use of 60 Vbeta and 13 Jbeta primers characterized the PCR. Only in-frame clones appear in the TCRdb table, and some are missing; sequencing was by immunoSEQ multiplex PCR. The sample has some 80,000 clones, more than 60% seen once; the top ten hold 5.9%. Specimen: PBMCs. This rearrangement joins TRBV2 to TRBJ2-7, with 8 bases matching TRBD1. This TCR derives from a man between 18 and 29 years old in good health and CMV-seropositive. The CDR3 here is CASRERTGSRDEQYF. CDR3 sequence (DNA): TGTGCCAGCAGGGAGAGGACAGGGTCAAGGGACGAGCAGTACTTC.